This is a list of T cell receptor beta chains from one sample in a study of blood T cell repertoires in COVID-19. Clones were read by immunoSEQ multiplex PCR, and TCRdb kept only the in-frame ones, dropping some. Among 35,000 to 45,000 clones, roughly 73% were seen once, and the ten largest hold 28%. Sequencing was done on a sample of peripheral blood. These receptors all come from a woman between 65 and 79 years old with acute or convalescent COVID-19. CDR3s include the opening cysteine and the closing phenylalanine or tryptophan. The order of the fields is V gene, D gene, clone size, J gene, CDR3 protein, CDR3 DNA. D genes are given only for firm matches. Not every row has a clone size; where given, it reads once, few, many or a size class.

V gene: TRBV5-4
D gene: NA
clone size: NA
J gene: TRBJ2-5
CDR3 protein: CASSSDSVQETQYF
CDR3 DNA: TGTGCCAGCAGCTCGGACAGCGTCCAAGAGACCCAGTACTTC

V gene: TRBV4-3
D gene: TRBD2
clone size: NA
J gene: TRBJ2-3
CDR3 protein: CASSQRGVGTDTQYF
CDR3 DNA: TGCGCCAGCAGCCAGCGGGGGGTCGGGACAGATACGCAGTATTTT

V gene: TRBV7-2
D gene: TRBD1
clone size: NA
J gene: TRBJ2-7
CDR3 protein: CASSPGQGRTYF
CDR3 DNA: TGTGCCAGCAGCCCGGGACAGGGAAGGACGTACTTC

V gene: TRBV11-2
D gene: NA
clone size: NA
J gene: TRBJ1-2
CDR3 protein: CASSFDTGLHGYTF
CDR3 DNA: TGTGCCAGCAGCTTTGACACAGGGTTACATGGCTACACCTTC

V gene: TRBV5-6
D gene: NA
clone size: NA
J gene: TRBJ1-4
CDR3 protein: CASSLVARVNEKLFF
CDR3 DNA: TGTGCCAGCAGCTTGGTTGCGAGGGTAAATGAAAAACTGTTTTTT

V gene: TRBV5-5
D gene: NA
clone size: NA
J gene: TRBJ1-2
CDR3 protein: CASSLDRANYGYTF
CDR3 DNA: TGTGCCAGCAGCTTGGACAGAGCTAACTATGGCTACACCTTC

V gene: TRBV19
D gene: TRBD1
clone size: once
J gene: TRBJ2-4
CDR3 protein: CASSPRSQGANIQYF
CDR3 DNA: TGTGCCAGTAGCCCAAGAAGTCAGGGGGCAAACATTCAGTACTTC

V gene: TRBV6-7
D gene: TRBD1
clone size: NA
J gene: TRBJ1-2
CDR3 protein: CASSPPGQGKTNYGYTF
CDR3 DNA: TGTGCCAGCAGTCCTCCGGGACAGGGGAAAACTAACTATGGCTACACCTTC

V gene: TRBV10-1
D gene: TRBD2
clone size: NA
J gene: TRBJ2-3
CDR3 protein: CASSESLAGDATDTQYF
CDR3 DNA: TGCGCCAGCAGTGAGTCCTTGGCGGGAGATGCCACAGATACGCAGTATTTT

V gene: TRBV6-5
D gene: NA
clone size: NA
J gene: TRBJ2-1
CDR3 protein: CASRLGQTWYNEQFF
CDR3 DNA: TGTGCCAGCAGACTCGGACAGACGTGGTACAATGAGCAGTTCTTC

V gene: TRBV5-8
D gene: NA
clone size: few
J gene: TRBJ1-1
CDR3 protein: CASSRGQTNTEAFF
CDR3 DNA: TGTGCCAGCAGCCGTGGACAGACAAACACTGAAGCTTTCTTT

V gene: TRBV29-1
D gene: TRBD2
clone size: NA
J gene: TRBJ2-1
CDR3 protein: CSVGIAGGGDEQFF
CDR3 DNA: TGCAGCGTCGGTATAGCGGGGGGTGGCGATGAGCAGTTCTTC

V gene: TRBV29-1
D gene: NA
clone size: NA
J gene: TRBJ1-3
CDR3 protein: CSALDPGGNTIYF
CDR3 DNA: TGCAGCGCCCTTGACCCGGGTGGAAACACCATATATTTT

V gene: TRBV15
D gene: NA
clone size: NA
J gene: TRBJ2-1
CDR3 protein: CATSRDPPGDGSYNEQFF
CDR3 DNA: TGTGCCACCAGCAGAGACCCTCCAGGGGACGGCTCCTACAATGAGCAGTTCTTC

V gene: TRBV3-1/TRBV3-2
D gene: TRBD1
clone size: few
J gene: TRBJ1-5
CDR3 protein: CASSQAGQEGSQPQHF
CDR3 DNA: TGTGCCAGCAGCCAGGCTGGACAGGAGGGAAGTCAGCCCCAGCATTTT

V gene: TRBV3-1/TRBV3-2
D gene: TRBD2
clone size: once
J gene: TRBJ2-3
CDR3 protein: CASSQDLAGNTDTQYF
CDR3 DNA: TGTGCCAGCAGCCAAGATTTAGCGGGAAACACAGATACGCAGTATTTT

V gene: TRBV2
D gene: TRBD2
clone size: NA
J gene: TRBJ2-7
CDR3 protein: CASSERGPGTSGSEQYF
CDR3 DNA: TGTGCCAGCAGTGAAAGGGGACCCGGGACTAGTGGTAGCGAGCAGTACTTC

V gene: TRBV19
D gene: NA
clone size: NA
J gene: TRBJ2-7
CDR3 protein: CASSPSWTVSYEQYF
CDR3 DNA: TGTGCCAGTAGTCCCTCATGGACAGTTTCCTACGAGCAGTACTTC

V gene: TRBV7-9
D gene: NA
clone size: once
J gene: TRBJ1-2
CDR3 protein: CASSFWTPRGYTF
CDR3 DNA: TGTGCCAGCAGCTTTTGGACTCCCCGCGGCTACACCTTC

V gene: TRBV27
D gene: NA
clone size: NA
J gene: TRBJ2-1
CDR3 protein: CASSLTWSHEQFF
CDR3 DNA: TGTGCCAGCAGCCTGACTTGGTCTCATGAGCAGTTCTTC

V gene: TRBV3-1/TRBV3-2
D gene: TRBD2
clone size: NA
J gene: TRBJ2-1
CDR3 protein: CASSYSGRANFPHNEQFF
CDR3 DNA: TGTGCCAGCAGCTATAGCGGGAGGGCGAACTTCCCACACAATGAGCAGTTCTTC

V gene: TRBV11-2
D gene: NA
clone size: NA
J gene: TRBJ2-3
CDR3 protein: CASSSPGLTIYGDTQYF
CDR3 DNA: TGTGCCAGCAGCTCTCCGGGACTGACCATTTATGGAGATACGCAGTATTTT

V gene: TRBV6-5
D gene: NA
clone size: NA
J gene: TRBJ1-5
CDR3 protein: CASNGANQPQHF
CDR3 DNA: TGTGCCAGCAATGGGGCCAATCAGCCCCAGCATTTT

V gene: TRBV5-4
D gene: NA
clone size: NA
J gene: TRBJ1-1
CDR3 protein: CASSLAHMNTEAFF
CDR3 DNA: TGTGCCAGCAGCTTGGCCCACATGAACACTGAAGCTTTCTTT

V gene: TRBV19
D gene: TRBD1
clone size: NA
J gene: TRBJ1-5
CDR3 protein: CASSIVTGGINQPQHF
CDR3 DNA: TGTGCCAGTAGTATAGTCACAGGGGGCATCAATCAGCCCCAGCATTTT

V gene: TRBV7-6
D gene: TRBD2
clone size: NA
J gene: TRBJ2-2
CDR3 protein: CASSFTSGRATGELFF
CDR3 DNA: TGTGCCAGCAGCTTCACGAGCGGGAGGGCCACCGGGGAGCTGTTTTTT

V gene: TRBV3-1/TRBV3-2
D gene: NA
clone size: NA
J gene: TRBJ2-1
CDR3 protein: CASSQGSSGPFYNEQFF
CDR3 DNA: TGTGCCAGCAGCCAGGGGAGTAGCGGACCATTCTACAATGAGCAGTTCTTC

V gene: TRBV28
D gene: TRBD1
clone size: NA
J gene: TRBJ2-7
CDR3 protein: CASSLPTGVGEQYF
CDR3 DNA: TGTGCCAGCAGTTTGCCCACAGGGGTGGGGGAGCAGTACTTC

V gene: TRBV5-1
D gene: NA
clone size: medium-sized
J gene: TRBJ1-6
CDR3 protein: CASSLTPSSYNSPLHF
CDR3 DNA: TGCGCCAGCAGCTTGACGCCTAGCTCCTATAATTCACCCCTCCACTTT

V gene: TRBV2
D gene: NA
clone size: few
J gene: TRBJ2-7
CDR3 protein: CASSAPGRAEEQYF
CDR3 DNA: TGTGCCAGCAGTGCCCCGGGAAGGGCAGAGGAGCAGTACTTC

V gene: TRBV5-6
D gene: TRBD1
clone size: NA
J gene: TRBJ1-2
CDR3 protein: CASRRDSGGYTF
CDR3 DNA: TGTGCCAGCAGGCGGGACAGCGGGGGCTACACCTTC

V gene: TRBV5-6
D gene: TRBD1
clone size: few
J gene: TRBJ1-4
CDR3 protein: CASSFNRGTNEKLFF
CDR3 DNA: TGTGCCAGCAGCTTTAACAGGGGAACTAATGAAAAACTGTTTTTT

V gene: TRBV6-5
D gene: TRBD2
clone size: once
J gene: TRBJ2-1
CDR3 protein: CASSLTSGLSYNEQFF
CDR3 DNA: TGTGCCAGCAGTTTGACTAGCGGACTATCGTACAATGAGCAGTTCTTC

V gene: TRBV6-5
D gene: NA
clone size: NA
J gene: TRBJ2-7
CDR3 protein: CASSYSSVYEQYF
CDR3 DNA: TGTGCCAGCAGTTACTCGAGTGTTTACGAGCAGTACTTC

V gene: TRBV9
D gene: NA
clone size: NA
J gene: TRBJ2-7
CDR3 protein: CASSAQGHSYEQYF
CDR3 DNA: TGTGCCAGCAGCGCCCAGGGGCACTCCTACGAGCAGTACTTC

V gene: TRBV7-2
D gene: NA
clone size: NA
J gene: TRBJ1-1
CDR3 protein: CASSPNPNSGVAFF
CDR3 DNA: TGTGCCAGCAGCCCAAACCCCAATTCGGGGGTCGCTTTCTTT

V gene: TRBV15
D gene: TRBD1
clone size: NA
J gene: TRBJ1-2
CDR3 protein: CATSREIQGDYGYTF
CDR3 DNA: TGTGCCACCAGCAGGGAGATTCAGGGGGACTATGGCTACACCTTC

V gene: TRBV27
D gene: TRBD2
clone size: NA
J gene: TRBJ2-7
CDR3 protein: CASRTGLAETYEQYF
CDR3 DNA: TGTGCCAGCAGAACCGGACTAGCGGAGACCTACGAGCAGTACTTC

V gene: TRBV7-9
D gene: TRBD2
clone size: few
J gene: TRBJ2-5
CDR3 protein: CASSFSGGSIETQYF
CDR3 DNA: TGTGCCAGCAGCTTTAGCGGGGGGTCGATAGAGACCCAGTACTTC

V gene: TRBV2
D gene: TRBD2
clone size: few
J gene: TRBJ2-1
CDR3 protein: CASSDLPTSGRGNEQFF
CDR3 DNA: TGTGCCAGCAGTGACTTGCCCACTAGCGGGAGGGGCAATGAGCAGTTCTTC

V gene: TRBV5-5
D gene: TRBD1
clone size: once
J gene: TRBJ2-7
CDR3 protein: CASSWGTGGFYEQYF
CDR3 DNA: TGTGCCAGCAGCTGGGGGACAGGGGGCTTCTACGAGCAGTACTTC

V gene: TRBV19
D gene: NA
clone size: NA
J gene: TRBJ2-2
CDR3 protein: CASRTGTGTGELFF
CDR3 DNA: TGTGCCAGTAGGACAGGGACTGGGACCGGGGAGCTGTTTTTT

V gene: TRBV6-5
D gene: NA
clone size: NA
J gene: TRBJ2-7
CDR3 protein: CASSPLRGSYEQYF
CDR3 DNA: TGTGCCAGCAGCCCCCTCAGGGGCTCCTACGAGCAGTACTTC

V gene: TRBV15
D gene: TRBD1
clone size: NA
J gene: TRBJ1-2
CDR3 protein: CATSRDLGRGAYGYTF
CDR3 DNA: TGTGCCACCAGCAGAGATCTGGGCAGGGGGGCCTATGGCTACACCTTC

V gene: TRBV7-3
D gene: NA
clone size: NA
J gene: TRBJ2-3
CDR3 protein: CASSQNSRDTQYF
CDR3 DNA: TGTGCCAGCAGCCAAAATAGTCGAGATACGCAGTATTTT

V gene: TRBV30
D gene: NA
clone size: NA
J gene: TRBJ1-5
CDR3 protein: CAWSPQYNQPQHF
CDR3 DNA: TGTGCCTGGAGTCCCCAGTACAATCAGCCCCAGCATTTT

V gene: TRBV30
D gene: TRBD1
clone size: few
J gene: TRBJ1-5
CDR3 protein: CAWSPGQGQPQHF
CDR3 DNA: TGTGCCTGGAGTCCCGGACAGGGGCAGCCCCAGCATTTT

V gene: TRBV9
D gene: TRBD1
clone size: NA
J gene: TRBJ1-3
CDR3 protein: CASSPRTGIGVKGNTIYF
CDR3 DNA: TGTGCCAGCAGCCCTAGGACAGGGATCGGTGTGAAAGGAAACACCATATATTTT

V gene: TRBV4-2
D gene: TRBD2
clone size: NA
J gene: TRBJ2-3
CDR3 protein: CASSSRGISGGAGTDTQYF
CDR3 DNA: TGTGCCAGCAGCTCGAGAGGGATTAGCGGGGGGGCCGGCACAGATACGCAGTATTTT

V gene: TRBV4-3
D gene: TRBD2
clone size: NA
J gene: TRBJ2-2
CDR3 protein: CASSQEAGPNTGELFF
CDR3 DNA: TGCGCCAGCAGCCAAGAAGCGGGGCCGAACACCGGGGAGCTGTTTTTT

V gene: TRBV4-3
D gene: NA
clone size: NA
J gene: TRBJ2-3
CDR3 protein: CASSLQSGATDTQYF
CDR3 DNA: TGCGCCAGCAGCCTACAGTCTGGGGCGACAGATACGCAGTATTTT

V gene: TRBV27
D gene: TRBD1
clone size: NA
J gene: TRBJ1-5
CDR3 protein: CASSLSPRGQQPQHF
CDR3 DNA: TGTGCCAGCAGTTTAAGTCCCAGGGGGCAACAGCCCCAGCATTTT

V gene: TRBV7-2
D gene: TRBD1
clone size: NA
J gene: TRBJ1-4
CDR3 protein: CASSLGQGPEKLFF
CDR3 DNA: TGTGCCAGCAGCTTAGGACAGGGCCCTGAAAAACTGTTTTTT

V gene: TRBV5-1
D gene: NA
clone size: NA
J gene: TRBJ2-3
CDR3 protein: CASSLESGTDTQYF
CDR3 DNA: TGCGCCAGCAGCTTGGAATCAGGGACTGATACGCAGTATTTT

V gene: TRBV5-5
D gene: NA
clone size: NA
J gene: TRBJ1-4
CDR3 protein: CASSWGSGAGNEKLFF
CDR3 DNA: TGTGCCAGCAGCTGGGGATCGGGAGCGGGCAATGAAAAACTGTTTTTT

V gene: TRBV28
D gene: TRBD1
clone size: NA
J gene: TRBJ2-7
CDR3 protein: CASSPPGQGANEQYF
CDR3 DNA: TGTGCCAGCAGTCCGCCGGGACAGGGAGCCAACGAGCAGTACTTC